Each of the 23 T cell receptor beta chains below was sequenced from the same sample in a study of shared clonotypes between healthy human individuals. Using immunoSEQ multiplex PCR, the repertoire was profiled, and TCRdb retains in-frame clones only, with some absent. The data contain under 2.5 million clones, approximately 90% of them seen just once; the ten biggest clones take up 0.37%. Sample: naive CD4+ T cells from PBMCs. The subset here: CD45RA+ positively selected. These receptors all come from a man between 18 and 29 years old in good health. Some clones in this sample may be carry-over from other donors' samples.

The chain employs TRBV2 and TRBJ2-7; D is possibly TRBD1 or TRBD2 (5 bases each). Germline V CDR1 and CDR2: SNHLY, FYNNEI. Trimming left V 2 bases short and J 9 bases short, with 11 bases between. CDR3 size: 12 residues. Here the CDR3 DNA reads TGTGCCAGCAGTGAAATAGGGACCCGGCAGTACTTC. This codes for CASSEIGTRQYF.

The gene calls are TRBV6-5 and TRBJ1-1; perhaps TRBD1 as D (6 bases). V lost 10 bases and J 0 bases, leaving 12 bases between the germline ends. The CDR3 is 13 residues long. CDR1 MNHEY and CDR2 SVGAGI come from the germline V gene. CDR3 amino acids: CATLGQLNTEAFF. The DNA of the CDR3 is TGTGCCACCTTGGGACAACTGAACACTGAAGCTTTCTTT.

The chain links TRBV11-1 to TRBJ2-1; TRBD2 aligns across 12 bases. This CDR3 comprises 15 residues. Trimming at V came to 1 base and at J to 7 bases, leaving 2 bases not matched to a gene. Germline V gene data show CDR1 as SGHAT and CDR2 as FQDESV (reference sequence). CDR3: CASSLGLAGANEQFF. CDR3 bases: TGTGCCAGCAGCTTAGGACTAGCGGGAGCAAATGAGCAGTTCTTC.

V usage is TRBV5-1 and J usage is TRBJ2-2; no firm D call. The CDR3 runs to 14 residues. Germline assignment: CDR1 SGHRS and CDR2 YFSETQ. The germline V and J ends were trimmed by 0 bases and 2 bases, with 5 bases remaining between them. This chain's CDR3 is CASSLGINTGELFF. The CDR3 region has the DNA TGCGCCAGCAGCTTGGGCATTAACACCGGGGAGCTGTTTTTT.

The chain recombines TRBV6-5 with TRBJ1-2, with D uncertain. V was cut by 0 bases and J by 5 bases, with 13 bases left in between. There are 15 residues in the CDR3. Germline V gene data show CDR1 as MNHEY and CDR2 as SVGAGI. CDR3 in DNA: TGTGCCAGCAGTTACTCCCCCCAAGATTGGTATGGCTACACCTTC. Translating gives CASSYSPQDWYGYTF.

This sequence joins TRBV29-1 and TRBJ2-7; TRBD1 matches 10 bases. Germline assignment: CDR1 SQVTM and CDR2 ANQGSEA. V was clipped by 4 bases and J by 0 bases; unmatched bases: 6. The CDR3 is made up of 15 amino acids. CDR3 coding DNA: TGCAGCGTTGCTGACAGGGGGCGATTCTCCTACGAGCAGTACTTC. It specifies CSVADRGRFSYEQYF.

This chain joins TRBV2 and TRBJ2-1; 10 bases align to TRBD2. Germline lookup yields CDR1 SNHLY and CDR2 FYNNEI. With V trimmed by 2 bases and J by 4 bases, 5 bases remained unmatched. The CDR3 is 16 residues long. The chain's CDR3 is CASSELGLAQYNEQFF. CDR3 sequence (DNA): TGTGCCAGCAGTGAACTGGGACTAGCGCAGTACAATGAGCAGTTCTTC.

V usage is TRBV19 and J usage is TRBJ2-5; D might be TRBD1 or TRBD2, each matching 6 bases. With 5 bases removed from V and 2 bases from J, the gap between germline ends came to 18 bases. This CDR3 is built from 16 residues. In germline, CDR1 is LNHDA, CDR2 SQIVND (reference sequence). The CDR3 is CASSQVTGARQETQYF. CDR3 nucleotide sequence: TGTGCCAGTAGTCAGGTTACGGGGGCCCGACAAGAGACCCAGTACTTC.

This clone has only one observation. The CDR3 here is CASSEAGGAYGYTF. In DNA form, the CDR3 reads TGTGCCAGCAGTGAAGCGGGCGGGGCCTATGGCTACACCTTC. The chain recombines TRBV6-1 with TRBJ1-2, with TRBD1 as a possible D gene (5 bases). Trimming took off 0 bases at V and 4 bases at J, with 9 bases between the two ends. Germline V gives CDR1 MNHNS, CDR2 SASEGT. The CDR3 runs to 14 residues.

V is TRBV5-1 and J is TRBJ2-7; 8 bases agree with TRBD1. The V gene's germline CDR1 is SGHRS and CDR2 YFSETQ. V was pared by 0 bases and J by 4 bases, with 6 bases of the junction left unmatched. The CDR3 is 15 residues long. CDR3 sequence: CASSLVSGGEYEQYF. In DNA form, the CDR3 reads TGCGCCAGCAGCTTGGTATCAGGGGGCGAGTACGAGCAGTACTTC. The whole variable domain, remainder taken from reference TRBV5-1 and TRBJ2-7, is KAGVTQTPRYLIKTRGQQVTLSCSPISGHRSVSWYQQTPGQGLQFLFEYFSETQRNKGNFPGRFSGRQFSNSRSEMNVSTLELGDSALYLCASSLVSGGEYEQYFGPGTRLTVT.

V and J are TRBV25-1 and TRBJ2-1; D gene ambiguous. Germline CDR1 is MGHDK and CDR2 is SYGVNS. V gave up 8 bases and J gave up 5 bases, with 16 bases separating them. CDR3 length: 14 residues. The CDR3 loop reads CASSRWTPDNEQFF. The CDR3 DNA reads TGTGCCAGCTCCCGGTGGACGCCAGACAATGAGCAGTTCTTC.

CDR3 amino acids: CASSVQGDNEQFF. CDR3 nucleotide sequence: TGTGCCAGCAGTGTTCAGGGCGACAATGAGCAGTTCTTC. The chain joins TRBV6-4 to TRBJ2-1, with a weak D call TRBD1 (5 bases). The CDR3 totals 13 residues. V was trimmed by 4 bases and J by 5 bases, leaving 9 bases between them. Germline CDR1 reads MRHNA; CDR2 reads SNTAGT.

This chain links TRBV27 with TRBJ2-7, with TRBD2 identical over 9 bases. CDR3 length: 16 amino acids. Trimming at V came to 0 bases and at J to 3 bases, leaving 6 bases not matched to a gene. Germline CDR1 reads MNHEY; CDR2 reads SMNVEV (reference sequence). The CDR3 here is CASSLSASGTVYEQYF. CDR3 sequence (DNA): TGTGCCAGCAGTTTATCGGCTAGCGGGACCGTCTACGAGCAGTACTTC.

J is TRBJ2-3 and V is TRBV5-1, with D uncertain. Germline V gene sequence: CDR1 SGHRS, CDR2 YFSETQ. The CDR3 is made up of 15 amino acids. The V end lost 0 bases, the J end lost 1 base, and 9 bases lay between the germline ends. CDR3 loop: CASSLVSSRTDTQYF. The DNA of the CDR3 is TGCGCCAGCAGCTTGGTCTCATCTCGCACAGATACGCAGTATTTT.

The genes are TRBV7-9 and TRBJ1-6, with 9 bases fitting TRBD1. J gave up 10 bases and V 8 bases, and 12 bases lay outside the gene matches. The CDR3 runs to 15 residues. Germline V lookup: CDR1 SEHNR, CDR2 FQNEAQ (reference sequence). CDR3 loop: CASGSWDRELSPLHF. CDR3 DNA sequence: TGTGCCAGCGGCTCTTGGGACAGGGAGCTCTCACCCCTCCACTTT.

This chain connects TRBV29-1 to TRBJ2-1; 9 nucleotides align to TRBD2. Germline V gene lookup returns CDR1 SQVTM and CDR2 ANQGSEA. Trimming cost V 6 bases and J 0 bases; bases outside gene matches: 9. This CDR3 is built from 16 residues. Here the CDR3 DNA reads TGCAGCGTCCTCTTTGCGGGAGGGAGCTCCTACAATGAGCAGTTCTTC. Its translation: CSVLFAGGSSYNEQFF.

As concerns this clone: One junction end does not reproduce the germline sequence, and a read error may be involved. This CDR3 is also generated by other DNA sequences in the sample. The chain joins TRBV4-3 to TRBJ1-4, with 7 nucleotides matching TRBD1. The V gene's germline CDR1 is LGHNA and CDR2 YSLEER. This CDR3 has 14 residues. The CDR3 sequence: CASSQGQGDEKLFF. CDR3 sequence (DNA): TGCGCCAGCAGTCAAGGGCAGGGGGACGAAAAACTGTTTTTT.

The chain couples TRBV29-1 to TRBJ2-1, with 14 bases fitting TRBD2. V dropped 7 bases and J dropped 8; count of bases not matched to a gene: 4. The CDR3 spans 13 residues. Germline V gene sequence: CDR1 SQVTM, CDR2 ANQGSEA. The CDR3 is CSAGTSGSYEQFF. The DNA for the CDR3 is TGCAGCGCCGGGACTAGCGGGAGCTATGAGCAGTTCTTC.

V and J are TRBV7-9 and TRBJ2-5; the match to TRBD2 covers 7 bases. After removal of 2 bases from V and 5 bases from J, the junction contained 11 bases not matched to a gene. Germline CDR1 is SEHNR and CDR2 is FQNEAQ (reference sequence). This CDR3 spans 16 amino acids. CDR3 amino acids: CASSLNRGSRGETQYF. CDR3 coding DNA: TGTGCCAGCAGCTTAAATCGCGGGAGTCGCGGGGAGACCCAGTACTTC.

The gene calls are TRBV6-1 and TRBJ1-2; a possible D gene is TRBD1 (6 bases). The CDR3 length is 14 residues. V lost 5 bases to trimming and J lost 2 bases, with 12 bases between them. Germline values: CDR1 MNHNS, CDR2 SASEGT. The CDR3: CASSSTQGNYGYTF. DNA of the CDR3: TGTGCCAGCAGTTCTACCCAGGGGAACTATGGCTACACCTTC.

In DNA form, the CDR3 reads TGCAGCGTCATTCGAACGGGGCGCGTTAGCGGGTTACAGTACTTC. This encodes CSVIRTGRVSGLQYF. The chain employs TRBV29-1 and TRBJ2-7; 7 nucleotides match TRBD2. Germline CDR1 reads SQVTM; CDR2 reads ANQGSEA. After removal of 6 bases from V and 10 bases from J, the junction contained 21 bases not matched to a gene. CDR3 length: 15 residues.

The chain has TRBV11-3 and TRBJ1-1; TRBD1 matches at 9 bases. The germline CDR1 and CDR2 sequences are SGHNT and YENEEA. V shed 4 bases, J shed 11 bases, and the junction held 5 bases outside the gene matches. This CDR3 is built from 12 residues. The CDR3 region is CASSSRTGVAFF. In DNA form, the CDR3 reads TGTGCCAGCAGCTCCCGGACAGGGGTGGCTTTCTTT.

The rearrangement uses TRBV4-1 and TRBJ2-6, with D uncertain. Germline-derived CDR1 and CDR2 are MGHRA and YSYEKL. The CDR3 covers 14 residues. The germline V and J ends were trimmed by 1 base and 2 bases, with 3 bases remaining between them. The CDR3 coding sequence is TGCGCCAGCAGCCAAGTTACTGGGGCCAACGTCCTGACTTTC. Translated, it gives CASSQVTGANVLTF.